This TCR beta chain was sequenced for a study of blood T cell repertoires in COVID-19. Germline V lookup: CDR1 MNHNY, CDR2 SVGAGI (reference sequence). V was cut by 6 bases and J by 3 bases, with 18 bases left in between. The CDR3 spans 16 residues. The data were produced by immunoSEQ multiplex PCR, yet TCRdb's version contains in-frame clones alone and is incomplete. The table lists approximately 170,000 clones, 82% of them singletons. The clonotype comes from an elderly woman with active or convalescent COVID-19. The sequenced material came from peripheral blood. The chain is built from TRBV6-6 and TRBJ1-5; D is unresolved. The CDR3: CASRDRLKLNNQPQHF. Here the CDR3 DNA reads TGTGCCAGCAGAGATAGACTAAAATTAAACAATCAGCCCCAGCATTTT.